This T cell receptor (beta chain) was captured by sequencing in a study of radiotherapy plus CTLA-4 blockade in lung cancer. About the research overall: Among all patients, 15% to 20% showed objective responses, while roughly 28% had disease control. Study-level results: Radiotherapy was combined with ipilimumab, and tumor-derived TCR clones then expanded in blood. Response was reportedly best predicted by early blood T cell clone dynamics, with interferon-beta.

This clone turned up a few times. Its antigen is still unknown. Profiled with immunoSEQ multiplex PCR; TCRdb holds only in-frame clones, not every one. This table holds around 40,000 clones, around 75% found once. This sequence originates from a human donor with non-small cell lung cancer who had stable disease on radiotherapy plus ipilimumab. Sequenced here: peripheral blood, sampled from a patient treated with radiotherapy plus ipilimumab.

In DNA form, the CDR3 reads TGTGCCAGCAGCTTAGATAGGCCAGGACAGGGGACTAATACGCAGTATTTT. Its translation: CASSLDRPGQGTNTQYF. The chain recombines TRBV11-2 with TRBJ2-3, with 9 bases fitting TRBD1. This CDR3 comprises 17 residues. The V gene's germline CDR1 is SGHAT and CDR2 FQNNGV. Trimming cost V 0 bases and J 7 bases; bases outside gene matches: 11.